Below are 23 T cell receptor beta chains sequenced from a single sample in a study of cytomegalovirus exposure and HLA in healthy donors. Sequencing used immunoSEQ multiplex PCR; TCRdb keeps in-frame clones, though not all of them. The data show 100,000 to 150,000 clones, 75% to 90% seen once. Sequenced material: PBMCs. The source of these receptors is a woman aged 18-30 years in good health and CMV-seronegative.

V gene TRBV13 combines with J gene TRBJ2-7, with 9 nucleotides matching TRBD1. The V and J ends lost 1 base and 4 bases, in that order; junction bases with no gene match: 5. Germline V gene sequence: CDR1 PRHDT, CDR2 FYEKMQ (reference sequence). This CDR3 region has 15 residues. Here the CDR3 reads CASSLEPDRGYEQYF. The CDR3 bases are TGTGCCAGCAGCTTAGAACCAGACAGGGGGTACGAGCAGTACTTC. The whole variable domain, remainder taken from reference TRBV13 and TRBJ2-7, is AAGVIQSPRHLIKEKRETATLKCYPIPRHDTVYWYQQGPGQDPQFLISFYEKMQSDKGSIPDRFSAQQFSDYHSELNMSSLELGDSALYFCASSLEPDRGYEQYFGPGTRLTVT.

V and J are TRBV5-6 and TRBJ2-7; 9 nucleotides match TRBD1. Germline CDR1 SGHDT, CDR2 YYEEEE. V shed 4 bases, J shed 3 bases, and the junction held 2 bases outside the gene matches. The CDR3 has 13 amino acids. CDR3 sequence reads: CASSPDRGYEQYF. The DNA for the CDR3 is TGTGCCAGCAGCCCGGACAGGGGCTACGAGCAGTACTTC.

Here the CDR3 reads CASSLWTGENEKLFF. The CDR3 DNA sequence: TGCGCCAGCAGTCTGTGGACAGGGGAAAATGAAAAACTGTTTTTT. V gene TRBV4-1 combines with J gene TRBJ1-4; 9 nucleotides match TRBD1. V shed 6 bases and J 5 bases; nucleotides not matched to a gene: 7. The CDR3 is 15 amino acids. Germline V lookup: CDR1 MGHRA, CDR2 YSYEKL.

The chain couples TRBV5-6 to TRBJ1-2, with 11 bases matching TRBD1. Germline V gene sequence: CDR1 SGHDT, CDR2 YYEEEE. The junction had 7 bases not matched to a gene; V was cut back by 5 bases and J by 4 bases. The CDR3 sequence is 15 residues long. CDR3 nucleotides: TGTGCCAGCAGTGCTTGGGACAGGGGGTCCTATGGCTACACCTTC. Amino acids: CASSAWDRGSYGYTF.

The CDR3 nucleotides read TGTGCCAGCAGTGTCTCGGGACAGATCTACGAGCAGTACTTC. It encodes CASSVSGQIYEQYF. The chain carries TRBV6-1 and TRBJ2-7, with 7 bases matching TRBD1. Germline loops: CDR1 MNHNS, CDR2 SASEGT. Trimming removed 4 bases from V and 3 bases from J; junction bases left unmatched: 6. The CDR3 is made up of 14 amino acids.

V is TRBV6-1 and J is TRBJ2-1, with 9 bases fitting TRBD2. In germline, CDR1 is MNHNS, CDR2 SASEGT. With V trimmed by 4 bases and J by 1 base, 8 bases remained unmatched. The CDR3 runs 17 residues. The CDR3 coding sequence is TGTGCCAGCAGTGGCCTACTAGCGGGTGTTTCCTACAATGAGCAGTTCTTC. Protein: CASSGLLAGVSYNEQFF.

The rearrangement uses TRBV27 and TRBJ1-2; 10 bases are a match to TRBD1. Germline CDR1 and CDR2: MNHEY and SMNVEV (reference sequence). The CDR3 spans 16 residues. Losses at the gene ends were 5 bases for V and 2 bases for J; bases not matched to a gene: 8. Written as DNA, the CDR3 is TGTGCCAGCAGTCCTACCCCGGGACAGGGGAACTATGGCTACACCTTC. Protein product: CASSPTPGQGNYGYTF.

There are a few counts of this clone. V is TRBV27 and J is TRBJ2-7; D may be TRBD2 (6 bases). V shed 3 bases and J shed 3 bases, with 6 bases lying between them. The CDR3 length is 12 residues. CDR1 and CDR2 (germline): MNHEY, SMNVEV (reference sequence). Written as DNA, the CDR3 is TGTGCCAGCAGTTTGGAGGGCTACGAGCAGTACTTC. Its translation is CASSLEGYEQYF.

This clone has only a few counts. V is TRBV30 and J is TRBJ1-1, with D possibly matching TRBD1 (5 bases). Germline V lookup: CDR1 GTSNPN, CDR2 SVGIG (reference sequence). There are 13 residues in the CDR3. Trimming left V 3 bases short and J 2 bases short, with 10 bases between. Here the CDR3 reads CAWRTGPNTEAFF. The CDR3 DNA sequence: TGTGCCTGGAGAACAGGCCCAAACACTGAAGCTTTCTTT.

This chain links TRBV4-1 with TRBJ2-2; 11 bases map to TRBD2. The germline gives CDR1 MGHRA, CDR2 YSYEKL. V was pared by 3 bases and J by 8 bases, with 11 bases of the junction left unmatched. The CDR3 length is 17 residues. CDR3 amino acids: CASSQLGLAVGGGELFF. DNA for the CDR3: TGCGCCAGCAGCCAGCTGGGACTAGCGGTGGGTGGTGGGGAGCTGTTTTTT.

This chain connects TRBV28 to TRBJ2-5; maybe TRBD2 (5 bases). There are 12 residues in the CDR3. Germline CDR1 reads MDHEN; CDR2 reads SYDVKM. V was shortened by 9 bases and J by 0 bases, with 8 bases between the two germline ends. CDR3 in DNA: TGTGCCAGTGTTAGCGACCAAGAGACCCAGTACTTC. It specifies CASVSDQETQYF. Drawing the rest from reference TRBV28 and TRBJ2-5, the complete variable domain is DVKVTQSSRYLVKRTGEKVFLECVQDMDHENMFWYRQDPGLGLRLIYFSYDVKMKEKGDIPEGYSVSREKKERFSLILESASTNQTSMYLCASVSDQETQYFGPGTRLLVL.

The chain employs TRBV5-6 and TRBJ2-1; possible D gene TRBD1, 5 bases. The CDR3 is 11 residues long. Germline CDR1 reads SGHDT; CDR2 reads YYEEEE. The V end was cut by 3 bases, the J end by 10 bases, with 8 bases between. CDR3 in amino acids: CASSSGQEQFF. The DNA for the CDR3 is TGTGCCAGCAGCTCAGGACAAGAGCAGTTCTTC.

The J gene is TRBJ1-1, the V gene TRBV5-1; TRBD1 is a possible D gene (6 bases). Per the germline V gene, CDR1 is SGHRS and CDR2 is YFSETQ. V lost 4 bases and J 1 base, leaving 14 bases between the germline ends. The CDR3 contains 15 residues. CDR3: CASSPRGGQNTEAFF. As DNA, the CDR3 is TGCGCCAGCAGCCCCCGGGGGGGCCAGAACACTGAAGCTTTCTTT.

The chain recombines TRBV9 with TRBJ2-7; the match to TRBD2 covers 10 bases. CDR1 and CDR2 from the germline V gene are SGDLS and YYNGEE. V was pared by 2 bases and J by 3 bases, with 5 bases of the junction left unmatched. This CDR3 contains 15 residues. CDR3 coding DNA: TGTGCCAGCAGCGTTGGTTCTAGCGGGAGCTACGAGCAGTACTTC. Protein: CASSVGSSGSYEQYF. The full variable domain, in which reference TRBV9 and TRBJ2-7 provide the parts outside the CDR3, is DSGVTQTPKHLITATGQRVTLRCSPRSGDLSVYWYQQSLDQGLQFLIQYYNGEERAKGNILERFSAQQFPDLHSELNLSSLELGDSALYFCASSVGSSGSYEQYFGPGTRLTVT.

The rearrangement links TRBV5-6 to TRBJ2-2, with 10 bases that match TRBD2. V lost 2 bases and J lost 5; bases outside the gene matches: 6. CDR3 length equals 16 residues. Germline V gene lookup returns CDR1 SGHDT and CDR2 YYEEEE. In DNA, the CDR3 is TGTGCCAGCAGCTTAGCGGGAGGGAGTTGGACCGGGGAGCTGTTTTTT. This translates into CASSLAGGSWTGELFF.

In its sample, this clone was seen a few times. The J gene is TRBJ1-2, the V gene TRBV5-5, with TRBD1 identical over 7 bases. Germline V CDR1 and CDR2: SGHKS, YYEKEE (reference sequence). V lost 3 bases to trimming and J lost 5 bases; unmatched junction nucleotides: 7. CDR3 length: 14 residues. CDR3 DNA: TGTGCCAGCAGCTCGGACAGGTTAGAGTATGGCTACACCTTC. It yields the protein CASSSDRLEYGYTF.

The chain uses TRBV28 and TRBJ2-1; 9 bases are a match to TRBD1. CDR3 length: 15 residues. With 5 bases clipped from V and 8 bases from J, the junction kept 10 bases outside the gene matches. Germline lookup yields CDR1 MDHEN and CDR2 SYDVKM. CDR3 sequence reads: CASSPAGTGSDEQFF. CDR3 DNA sequence: TGTGCCAGCAGTCCCGCCGGGACAGGGTCGGATGAGCAGTTCTTC.

The genes are TRBV5-1 and TRBJ2-5, with 7 bases lining up with TRBD2. The V gene's germline CDR1 is SGHRS and CDR2 YFSETQ. The ends lost 3 bases at V and 3 bases at J; junction bases unmatched: 5. The CDR3 runs 14 residues. The chain's CDR3 is CASSYGSGKETQYF. The CDR3 DNA follows: TGCGCCAGCAGCTATGGGAGCGGGAAAGAGACCCAGTACTTC.

The chain uses TRBV2 and TRBJ1-2; D possibly corresponds to TRBD1 (6 bases). The CDR3 has 14 amino acids. CDR1 and CDR2 from the germline V gene are SNHLY and FYNNEI. Trimming cost V 2 bases and J 7 bases, with 14 bases left between them. Written as DNA, the CDR3 is TGTGCCAGCAGTGAACTTGGGGGCAGGGGTGGCTACACCTTC. It yields the protein CASSELGGRGGYTF. Variable domain in full (rest from reference TRBV2 and TRBJ1-2): EPEVTQTPSHQVTQMGQEVILRCVPISNHLYFYWYRQILGQKVEFLVSFYNNEISEKSEIFDDQFSVERPDGSNFTLKIRSTKLEDSAMYFCASSELGGRGGYTFGSGTRLTVV.

The rearrangement links TRBV2 to TRBJ2-6, with 10 bases that match TRBD2. Germline assignment: CDR1 SNHLY and CDR2 FYNNEI. Losses at the gene ends were 4 bases for V and 3 bases for J; bases not matched to a gene: 6. This CDR3 comprises 17 residues. The CDR3 protein is CASSVSAGGFGANVLTF. CDR3 in DNA: TGTGCCAGCAGTGTATCAGCGGGAGGGTTTGGGGCCAACGTCCTGACTTTC.

The chain recombines TRBV18 with TRBJ1-2; 8 bases line up with TRBD1. Germline CDR1 KGHSH, CDR2 LQKENI. Losses at the gene ends were 5 bases for V and 6 bases for J; bases not matched to a gene: 8. This CDR3 comprises 14 residues. The DNA of the CDR3 is TGTGCCAGCTCAGGCGGACAGGGCTTTAATGGCTACACCTTC. Its translation: CASSGGQGFNGYTF.

This sequence joins TRBV4-1 and TRBJ2-7, with TRBD1 matching 9 bases. Per germline, CDR1 MGHRA and CDR2 YSYEKL. The CDR3 contains 14 residues. The trim removed 3 bases at V and 2 bases at J, leaving 2 bases unmatched. Here the CDR3 reads CASSHRQGAYEQYF. CDR3 coding DNA: TGCGCCAGCAGCCATCGACAGGGGGCCTACGAGCAGTACTTC.

The rearrangement links TRBV11-1 to TRBJ2-5; TRBD2 matches at 11 bases. The CDR3 runs to 16 residues. CDR1 is SGHAT, CDR2 FQDESV, per germline (reference sequence). V was pared by 5 bases and J by 0 bases, with 5 bases of the junction left unmatched. DNA of the CDR3: TGTGCCAGCAGCGTCGGGACTAGCGGTAACCAAGAGACCCAGTACTTC. This codes for CASSVGTSGNQETQYF.